The entry that follows covers one TCR beta chain sequence. This clonotype was counted between two and nine times. The antigen this receptor binds is unknown. No base qualities exist here, and no much larger clone lies one base off it. Library preparation employed 5' RACE. The sequencer listed for this sample is NextSeq 500. In the TCR library protocol, unique molecular identifiers were attached to individual cDNA molecules to correct for PCR bias and sequencing error. Both TCR alpha and beta chains were sequenced, and tight co-correlation was observed between alpha and beta sequence abundances in each sample. From the authors' description of their analysis: V gene, J gene and CDR3 annotation of TCR sequences was performed with Decombinator V4. Expanded TCRs were defined as changing significantly between any two time points under a Poisson model with p below 0.0001. TCR abundances were normalised to the total number of TCRs sequenced in each sample and reported as counts per million. MAIT TCRs were defined by TRAV1-2 paired with TRAJ12, TRAJ20 or TRAJ33, and iNKT TCRs by TRAV10 paired with TRAJ18. VDJdb, accessed 1 November 2021, was searched for CMV, EBV and SARS-CoV-2 annotated TCRs, excluding TCRs annotated for multiple antigens. TCRdb trimmed the raw reads at Q25, called clones with MiXCR and kept productive beta chains. Rows merge per CDR3 protein into single entries with the most common DNA and genes. The V and J calls were not made by the authors but by TCRdb's processing. This sample comprises around 44,000 distinct CDR3 sequences, approximately 6.5% of them detected only once. The top ten constitute more than 20% of the sample.

This specimen comes from a study of early T cells in non-severe SARS-CoV-2 infection (dated by TCRdb to the early 2020s). In terms of the full investigation: TCR sequencing used bulk RNA from unsorted whole blood, so alpha and beta chains could not be paired. General conclusions and limits of the study: VDJdb matching was skewed toward anti-spike CD8 responses and likely underestimated virus-specific expansions, missing private and CD4 specificities.

A case-control design nested within a healthcare worker cohort in London, UK, was used, with weekly nasopharyngeal swab PCR tests and blood sampling performed. Healthcare workers were recruited during the week of the UK lockdown, between 23 and 31 March 2020, and followed weekly for up to roughly 16 weeks. The CDR3 sequence holds 14 residues, the cysteine and phenylalanine included. Just the 42-base CDR3 DNA is kept, in frame starting at base 1. Ends trimmed: V by 5 bases, J by 7 bases; bases unmatched to a gene: 6. The germline V gene supplies CDR1 SGHTA and CDR2 FQGNSA. Here the sequenced sample was whole blood, taken at baseline. This receptor was obtained from an adult who was a healthcare worker with PCR-confirmed SARS-CoV-2 infection or an uninfected control (not recorded which). The chain employs TRBV7-2 and TRBJ2-7; TRBD1 agrees with 12 junctional bases. The CDR3 sequence is CASSGTGGFGEQYF. The bases are TGTGCCAGCAGCGGGACAGGGGGCTTCGGGGAGCAGTACTTC.